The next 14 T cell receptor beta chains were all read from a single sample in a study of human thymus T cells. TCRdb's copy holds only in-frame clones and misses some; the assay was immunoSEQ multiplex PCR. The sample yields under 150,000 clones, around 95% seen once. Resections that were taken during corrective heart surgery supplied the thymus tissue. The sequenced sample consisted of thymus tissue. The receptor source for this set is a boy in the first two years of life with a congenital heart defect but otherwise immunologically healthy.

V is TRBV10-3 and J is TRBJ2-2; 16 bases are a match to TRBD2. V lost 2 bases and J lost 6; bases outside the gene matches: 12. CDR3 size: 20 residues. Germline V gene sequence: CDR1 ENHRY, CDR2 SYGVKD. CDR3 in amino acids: CAISEANPGLAGGRPGELFF. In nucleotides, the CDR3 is TGTGCCATCAGTGAGGCCAACCCGGGACTAGCGGGGGGGCGTCCCGGGGAGCTGTTTTTT.

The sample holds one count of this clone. The CDR3 is CASSLSDRFRKTQYF. CDR3 sequence (DNA): TGTGCCAGCAGCTTGTCGGACAGATTTAGGAAGACCCAGTACTTC. V and J are TRBV5-8 and TRBJ2-5, with D possibly TRBD1 on 6 matching bases. The V and J ends lost 1 base and 6 bases respectively, with 16 bases between them. Germline loops: CDR1 SGHTS, CDR2 YDEGEE. CDR3 length: 15 amino acids.

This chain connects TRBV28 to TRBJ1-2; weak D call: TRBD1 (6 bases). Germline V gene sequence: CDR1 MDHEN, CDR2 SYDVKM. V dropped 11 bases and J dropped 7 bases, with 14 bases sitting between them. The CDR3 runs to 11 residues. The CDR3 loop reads CAAGGHLGYTF. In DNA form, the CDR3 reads TGTGCCGCCGGGGGACATCTTGGCTACACCTTC.

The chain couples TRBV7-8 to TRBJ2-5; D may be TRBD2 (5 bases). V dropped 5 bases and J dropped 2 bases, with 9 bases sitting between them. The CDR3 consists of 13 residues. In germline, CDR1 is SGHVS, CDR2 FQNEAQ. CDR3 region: CASSRGSQETQYF. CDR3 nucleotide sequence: TGTGCCAGCAGCCGGGGTAGTCAAGAGACCCAGTACTTC. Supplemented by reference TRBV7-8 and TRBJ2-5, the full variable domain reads GAGVSQSPRYKVAKRGQDVALRCDPISGHVSLFWYQQALGQGPEFLTYFQNEAQLDKSGLPSDRFFAERPEGSVSTLKIQRTQQEDSAVYLCASSRGSQETQYFGPGTRLLVL.

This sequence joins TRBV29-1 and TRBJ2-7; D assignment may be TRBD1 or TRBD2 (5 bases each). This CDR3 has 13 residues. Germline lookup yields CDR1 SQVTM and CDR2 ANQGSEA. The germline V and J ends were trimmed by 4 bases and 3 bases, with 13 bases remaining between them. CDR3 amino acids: CSVGGDGYYEQYF. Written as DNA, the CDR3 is TGCAGCGTTGGTGGGGACGGATACTACGAGCAGTACTTC.

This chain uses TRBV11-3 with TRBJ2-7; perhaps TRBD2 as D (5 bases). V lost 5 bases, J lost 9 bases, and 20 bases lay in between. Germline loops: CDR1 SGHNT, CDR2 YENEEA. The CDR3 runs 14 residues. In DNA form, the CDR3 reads TGTGCCAGCAGCCCCGAGGGAAAAACCCTCGGGCAGTACTTC. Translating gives CASSPEGKTLGQYF.

CDR3 protein: CASSLSTQSTYEQYF. DNA for the CDR3: TGTGCCAGCAGCCTTTCGACACAATCCACCTACGAGCAGTACTTC. This rearrangement joins TRBV14 to TRBJ2-7; D is unclear. Germline CDR1 is SGHDN and CDR2 is FVKESK. V shed 4 bases and J shed 2 bases, with 15 bases lying between them. CDR3 length: 15 residues.

CDR3 amino acids: CASSEAGGLWEQYF. CDR3 bases: TGTGCCAGCAGTGAAGCGGGGGGGCTCTGGGAGCAGTACTTC. The rearrangement links TRBV6-1 to TRBJ2-7; TRBD2 is a possible D gene (7 bases). Trimming took off 0 bases at V and 7 bases at J, with 13 bases between the two ends. The germline gives CDR1 MNHNS, CDR2 SASEGT. This CDR3 comprises 14 residues.

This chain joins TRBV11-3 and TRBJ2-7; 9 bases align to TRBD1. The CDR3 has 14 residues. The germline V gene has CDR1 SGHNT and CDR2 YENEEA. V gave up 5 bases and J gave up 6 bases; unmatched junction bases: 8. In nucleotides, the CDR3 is TGTGCCAGCAGCGGAAGGACAGGGGTAGGCGAGCAGTACTTC. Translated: CASSGRTGVGEQYF.

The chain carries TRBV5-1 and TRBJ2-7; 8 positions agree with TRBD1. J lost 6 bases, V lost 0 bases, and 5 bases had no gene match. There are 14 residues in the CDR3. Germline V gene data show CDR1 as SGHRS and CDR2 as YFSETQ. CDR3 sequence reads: CASSLEGQVGEQYF. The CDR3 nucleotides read TGCGCCAGCAGCTTGGAGGGACAGGTGGGCGAGCAGTACTTC.

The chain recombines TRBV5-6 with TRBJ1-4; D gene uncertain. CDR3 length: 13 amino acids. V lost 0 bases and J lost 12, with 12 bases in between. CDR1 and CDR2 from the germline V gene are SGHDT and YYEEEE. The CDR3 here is CASSLVITEQLFF. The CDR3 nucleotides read TGTGCCAGCAGCTTGGTTATAACTGAGCAACTGTTTTTT.

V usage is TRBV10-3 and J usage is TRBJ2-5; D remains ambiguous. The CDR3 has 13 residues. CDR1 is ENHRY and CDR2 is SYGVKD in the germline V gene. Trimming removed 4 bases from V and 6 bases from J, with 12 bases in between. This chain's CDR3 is CAISAHQDQTQYF. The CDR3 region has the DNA TGTGCCATCAGTGCGCACCAGGATCAGACCCAGTACTTC.

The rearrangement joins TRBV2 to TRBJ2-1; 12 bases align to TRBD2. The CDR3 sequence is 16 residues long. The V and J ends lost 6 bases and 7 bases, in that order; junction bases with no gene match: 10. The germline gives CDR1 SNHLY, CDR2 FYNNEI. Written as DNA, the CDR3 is TGTGCCAGCAGCCCCTCTAGCGGGGGGGGCCTGAATGAGCAGTTCTTC. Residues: CASSPSSGGGLNEQFF. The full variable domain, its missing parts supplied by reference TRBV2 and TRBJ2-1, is EPEVTQTPSHQVTQMGQEVILRCVPISNHLYFYWYRQILGQKVEFLVSFYNNEISEKSEIFDDQFSVERPDGSNFTLKIRSTKLEDSAMYFCASSPSSGGGLNEQFFGPGTRLTVL.

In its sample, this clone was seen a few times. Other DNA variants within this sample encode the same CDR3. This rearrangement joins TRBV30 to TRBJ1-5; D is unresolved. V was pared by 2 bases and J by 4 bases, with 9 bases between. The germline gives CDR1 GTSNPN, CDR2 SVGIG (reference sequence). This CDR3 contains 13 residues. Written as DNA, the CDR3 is TGTGCCTGGAGTAGGCAGGATAATCAGCCCCAGCATTTT. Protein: CAWSRQDNQPQHF.